This TCR beta chain stems from a study of CD8 T cells in Susac syndrome. Negative isolation was used for CD8+ and CD4+ T cells and FACS enrichment for TEMRA cells. A quantity of roughly 0.5 to 1 ug RNA underwent reverse transcription using random hexamers. Multiplex PCR with immunoSEQ amplified the TCR beta CDR3 across 54 Vbeta and 13 Jbeta. TCRdb itself ran the immunoSEQ multiplex PCR reads through MiXCR, one entry per CDR3 protein. Among 120,000 to 150,000 distinct CDR3 sequences, nearly 97% were seen once, and the ten largest hold over 0.065%. V lost 0 bases and J 6 bases, leaving 9 bases between the germline ends. The CDR3 consists of 13 residues. In germline, CDR1 is MRHNA, CDR2 SNTAGT.

Sequences were obtained from CD4+ T cells from PBMCs. This TCR was sampled from a human donor with Susac syndrome. The J gene is TRBJ2-7, the V gene TRBV6-4; possibly TRBD1 for D (6 bases). The CDR3 bases are TGTGCCAGCAGTGACTCGAGCAGGGGCGAGCAGTACTTC. Translation gives CASSDSSRGEQYF.